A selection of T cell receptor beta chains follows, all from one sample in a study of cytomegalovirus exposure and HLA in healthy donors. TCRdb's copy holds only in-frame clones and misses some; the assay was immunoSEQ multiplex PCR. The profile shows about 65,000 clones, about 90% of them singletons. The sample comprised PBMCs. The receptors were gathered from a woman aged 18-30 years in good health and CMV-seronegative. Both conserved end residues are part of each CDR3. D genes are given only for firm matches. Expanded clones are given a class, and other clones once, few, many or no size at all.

cdr3_nt: TGTGCCAGCAGTTACACAGTCCAAGAGACCCAGTACTTC
cdr3_aa: CASSYTVQETQYF
d_call: -
clone_size: -
v_call: TRBV6-5
j_call: TRBJ2-5

cdr3_nt: TGTGCCACCCGGGAGGGCAATCAGCCCCAGCATTTT
cdr3_aa: CATREGNQPQHF
d_call: -
clone_size: -
v_call: TRBV19
j_call: TRBJ1-5

cdr3_nt: TGTGCCAGCAGCTTTGGGCGGGTAAACACTGAAGCTTTCTTT
cdr3_aa: CASSFGRVNTEAFF
d_call: -
clone_size: -
v_call: TRBV7-8
j_call: TRBJ1-1

cdr3_nt: TGTGCCAGCAGCTTTTGGACACTCCAGCGCAATGAGCAGTTCTTC
cdr3_aa: CASSFWTLQRNEQFF
d_call: -
clone_size: -
v_call: TRBV7-2
j_call: TRBJ2-1

cdr3_nt: TGTGCCAGCAGACCCGGACAGGGGCCTGGAAGCACCATATATTTT
cdr3_aa: CASRPGQGPGSTIYF
d_call: TRBD1
clone_size: -
v_call: TRBV6-1
j_call: TRBJ1-3

cdr3_nt: TGTGCCAGCAGCCGCGTTCTTGGGGGGGATGTGACCCAGTACTTC
cdr3_aa: CASSRVLGGDVTQYF
d_call: TRBD2
clone_size: -
v_call: TRBV14
j_call: TRBJ2-5

cdr3_nt: TGTGCCAGCAGCTCCCCCGTTGGGACTAGCGGGGTAACAGATACGCAGTATTTT
cdr3_aa: CASSSPVGTSGVTDTQYF
d_call: TRBD2
clone_size: -
v_call: TRBV9
j_call: TRBJ2-3

cdr3_nt: TGCGCCAGCAGCTCCGGACAGGGGATTGGCTACGAGCAGTACTTC
cdr3_aa: CASSSGQGIGYEQYF
d_call: TRBD1
clone_size: -
v_call: TRBV5-1
j_call: TRBJ2-7

cdr3_nt: TGTGCCAGCAGTTCGGGACAGGGCACAGATACGCAGTATTTT
cdr3_aa: CASSSGQGTDTQYF
d_call: TRBD1
clone_size: once
v_call: TRBV6-5
j_call: TRBJ2-3

cdr3_nt: TGTGCCAGCACCTTACCCAGTTACAATGAGCAGTTCTTC
cdr3_aa: CASTLPSYNEQFF
d_call: -
clone_size: -
v_call: TRBV7-2
j_call: TRBJ2-1

cdr3_nt: TGCGCCAGCAGCCAAGATCGGGGTCGGCGTGACGCTTTCTTT
cdr3_aa: CASSQDRGRRDAFF
d_call: -
clone_size: -
v_call: TRBV4-1
j_call: TRBJ1-1

cdr3_nt: TGTGCCAGCAGTGATGAGACAGCTCTATATGGCTACACCTTC
cdr3_aa: CASSDETALYGYTF
d_call: -
clone_size: -
v_call: TRBV2
j_call: TRBJ1-2

cdr3_nt: TGTGCCAGCAGTTTGGGGACCGGGACACACAATCAGCCCCAGCATTTT
cdr3_aa: CASSLGTGTHNQPQHF
d_call: -
clone_size: -
v_call: TRBV28
j_call: TRBJ1-5

cdr3_nt: TGTGCCAGCAGCTTAGATCAGCGGGGGGTCTATACGCAGTATTTT
cdr3_aa: CASSLDQRGVYTQYF
d_call: TRBD2
clone_size: -
v_call: TRBV7-9
j_call: TRBJ2-3

cdr3_nt: TGTGCCGTAAGCCGGGACAGGGGCCAATATAGCAATCAGCCCCAGCATTTT
cdr3_aa: CAVSRDRGQYSNQPQHF
d_call: TRBD1
clone_size: -
v_call: TRBV28
j_call: TRBJ1-5

cdr3_nt: TGTGCCAGCAAACGGACAGGGGTGGACAATGAGCAGTTCTTC
cdr3_aa: CASKRTGVDNEQFF
d_call: TRBD1
clone_size: -
v_call: TRBV14
j_call: TRBJ2-1

cdr3_nt: TGCAGCGTTGGGGCCCCTAGGGGTTCTTTGGGTGAGCAGTTCTTC
cdr3_aa: CSVGAPRGSLGEQFF
d_call: -
clone_size: -
v_call: TRBV29-1
j_call: TRBJ2-1

cdr3_nt: TGTGCCAGCACCCCGAGGGCAGCCTCTGAAGCTTTCTTT
cdr3_aa: CASTPRAASEAFF
d_call: -
clone_size: -
v_call: TRBV28
j_call: TRBJ1-1

cdr3_nt: TGCGCCAGCAGCTTGGTCGGGGTTGAGACTGAAGCTTTCTTT
cdr3_aa: CASSLVGVETEAFF
d_call: -
clone_size: -
v_call: TRBV5-1
j_call: TRBJ1-1

cdr3_nt: TGTGCCAGCAGCTTAGCGGTATACTACGAGCAGTACTTC
cdr3_aa: CASSLAVYYEQYF
d_call: -
clone_size: -
v_call: TRBV11-2
j_call: TRBJ2-7

cdr3_nt: TGTGCCAGCAGCTTAGCGACAGGGCCTGGAAACACCATATATTTT
cdr3_aa: CASSLATGPGNTIYF
d_call: TRBD1
clone_size: -
v_call: TRBV7-2
j_call: TRBJ1-3

cdr3_nt: TGTGCCAGCAGCCAACGACTAGCGTCTAGCACAGATACGCAGTATTTT
cdr3_aa: CASSQRLASSTDTQYF
d_call: TRBD2
clone_size: once
v_call: TRBV9
j_call: TRBJ2-3

cdr3_nt: TGTGCCAGCAGTTCTAGAACTACAGGGTACTTC
cdr3_aa: CASSSRTTGYF
d_call: -
clone_size: -
v_call: TRBV28
j_call: TRBJ2-5

cdr3_nt: TGTGCCAGCGGAGGCAGGACGACCTACAATGAGCAGTTCTTC
cdr3_aa: CASGGRTTYNEQFF
d_call: -
clone_size: -
v_call: TRBV28
j_call: TRBJ2-1

cdr3_nt: TGTGCCAGCGAGGGAGGACATCGAAACACCATATATTTT
cdr3_aa: CASEGGHRNTIYF
d_call: -
clone_size: -
v_call: TRBV6-6
j_call: TRBJ1-3

cdr3_nt: TGTGCCAGTAGTGACGGGAATCAGCCCCAGCATTTT
cdr3_aa: CASSDGNQPQHF
d_call: -
clone_size: -
v_call: TRBV19
j_call: TRBJ1-5

cdr3_nt: TGCGCCAGCCGGGGGGGAAGGAACAATGAGCAGTTCTTC
cdr3_aa: CASRGGRNNEQFF
d_call: TRBD2
clone_size: -
v_call: TRBV10-2
j_call: TRBJ2-1

cdr3_nt: TGTGCCAGCAGTTATATTTCCGAGGGGGAGCTGTTTTTT
cdr3_aa: CASSYISEGELFF
d_call: -
clone_size: -
v_call: TRBV6-6
j_call: TRBJ2-2

cdr3_nt: TGTGCCAGCAGTGACGGTCAGGGGGCTGGGAGTGAGCAGTTCTTC
cdr3_aa: CASSDGQGAGSEQFF
d_call: TRBD1
clone_size: -
v_call: TRBV2
j_call: TRBJ2-1

cdr3_nt: TGCGCCAGCAGCCAAGATCCATTGACAGGGGGGGAAAAACTGTTTTTT
cdr3_aa: CASSQDPLTGGEKLFF
d_call: TRBD1
clone_size: -
v_call: TRBV4-3
j_call: TRBJ1-4

cdr3_nt: TGTGCCAGCAGCGGAGCCGGGACAGGGGGCGCGTGGGAGACCCAGTACTTC
cdr3_aa: CASSGAGTGGAWETQYF
d_call: TRBD1
clone_size: -
v_call: TRBV9
j_call: TRBJ2-5

cdr3_nt: TGTGCCAGCAGCTTAGCGGTCAGACGGGGGAGTATAAATGAGCAGTTCTTC
cdr3_aa: CASSLAVRRGSINEQFF
d_call: -
clone_size: -
v_call: TRBV7-9
j_call: TRBJ2-1

cdr3_nt: TGTGCCAGCATTGGGGGACTAGCGGGCGGGGAGCTGTTTTTT
cdr3_aa: CASIGGLAGGELFF
d_call: TRBD2
clone_size: few
v_call: TRBV6-1
j_call: TRBJ2-2

cdr3_nt: TGTGCCAGCAGTCAAAACGGACAGAAGAGCTATGGCTACACCTTC
cdr3_aa: CASSQNGQKSYGYTF
d_call: -
clone_size: -
v_call: TRBV27
j_call: TRBJ1-2

cdr3_nt: TGCGCCAGCAGCCATATCGGACAAAATGGCTACACCTTC
cdr3_aa: CASSHIGQNGYTF
d_call: -
clone_size: -
v_call: TRBV4-3
j_call: TRBJ1-2

cdr3_nt: TGTGCCAGCAGTCCATCGGACAGGGGGAGTCAGCCCCAGCATTTT
cdr3_aa: CASSPSDRGSQPQHF
d_call: TRBD1
clone_size: -
v_call: TRBV28
j_call: TRBJ1-5

cdr3_nt: TGTGCCAGCAGTTTAAGGGGCTCTTCACTGGGGACTGAAGCTTTCTTT
cdr3_aa: CASSLRGSSLGTEAFF
d_call: -
clone_size: once
v_call: TRBV27
j_call: TRBJ1-1

cdr3_nt: TGTGCCAGCAGCCACACCTCCCACTCGGTGACAGATACGCAGTATTTT
cdr3_aa: CASSHTSHSVTDTQYF
d_call: -
clone_size: -
v_call: TRBV4-2
j_call: TRBJ2-3

cdr3_nt: TGTGCCAGTAGCTATCAGGTGGCCTCGGAGACCCAGTACTTC
cdr3_aa: CASSYQVASETQYF
d_call: -
clone_size: once
v_call: TRBV19
j_call: TRBJ2-5

cdr3_nt: TGCGCCAGCAGCCAAGAGGGTAGCGGGACAGTTGGTGAGCAGTTCTTC
cdr3_aa: CASSQEGSGTVGEQFF
d_call: -
clone_size: -
v_call: TRBV4-1
j_call: TRBJ2-1